Shown below are 23 T cell receptor beta chains from a single sample sequenced in a study of monozygotic twins with inflammatory bowel disease. Using the 5' RACE reads, TCRdb records one entry per CDR3 protein without DNA. The sample's table shows roughly 200,000 distinct CDR3 sequences. The sample taken for sequencing was blood. The receptor source for this set is a human donor with ulcerative colitis or Crohn's disease, or a healthy co-twin of an affected twin (not recorded which).

The chain has TRBV29-1 and TRBJ2-2. This CDR3 comprises 11 residues. Germline loops: CDR1 SQVTM, CDR2 ANQGSEA. CDR3 in amino acids: CSVGEPGELFF.

J is TRBJ1-1 and V is TRBV18; the D call of TRBD1 rests on TCRdb alone, since no DNA is present to check it. Looked up from germline, CDR1 is KGHSH and CDR2 is LQKENI. The CDR3 has 13 amino acids. CDR3 protein: CASSWDSNTEAFF.

The V and J genes are TRBV19 and TRBJ1-1; TCRdb proposes TRBD1, but this gene call is untestable without DNA. CDR1 is LNHDA and CDR2 is SQIVND in the germline V gene (reference sequence). This CDR3 spans 13 amino acids. CDR3 residues: CASSPRWDTEAFF.

The V gene is TRBV5-6, the J gene TRBJ1-5. From germline, CDR1 is SGHDT and CDR2 YYEEEE. The CDR3 has 14 amino acids. CDR3: CASSLDRGNQPQHF.

The CDR3 here is CASSLGQPNGYTF. This chain links TRBV12-3 or TRBV12-4 with TRBJ1-2. The CDR3 spans 13 residues.

The V and J genes are TRBV5-1 and TRBJ1-2; the D gene TCRdb calls, TRBD1, cannot be checked with no DNA. This CDR3 is built from 16 residues. Germline CDR1 SGHRS, CDR2 YFSETQ. CDR3 sequence: CASRLRTGASNYGYTF.

J is TRBJ1-4 and V is TRBV19. The CDR3 spans 13 residues. Per the germline V gene, CDR1 is LNHDA and CDR2 is SQIVND (reference sequence). This chain's CDR3 is CATRTQGREKLFF.

This sequence joins TRBV12-3 or TRBV12-4 and TRBJ2-3. The CDR3 is 11 amino acids. The CDR3 sequence: CASSPRDTQYF.

The chain links TRBV4-1 to TRBJ1-5; TCRdb proposes TRBD1, but this gene call is untestable without DNA. CDR1 and CDR2 from the germline V gene are MGHRA and YSYEKL. CDR3 length: 16 residues. The CDR3 loop reads CASSQEAPFGNQPQHF.

The genes are TRBV6-1 and TRBJ2-7; TCRdb proposes TRBD2, but this gene call is untestable without DNA. The CDR3 extends over 15 amino acids. CDR1 MNHNS and CDR2 SASEGT come from the germline V gene. The CDR3 loop is CASSGVLAVVYEQYF.

The chain combines TRBV20-1 with TRBJ2-1; TCRdb indicates TRBD1, and absent DNA this call remains unverified. The CDR3 consists of 13 residues. Per germline, CDR1 DFQATT and CDR2 SNEGSKA (reference sequence). CDR3 in amino acids: CSARDRGYNEQFF.

The chain has TRBV5-1 and TRBJ2-7; TCRdb's D call, TRBD1, is unchecked because there is no DNA. Per germline, CDR1 SGHRS and CDR2 YFSETQ. This CDR3 is built from 15 residues. CDR3 in amino acids: CASSLAPGQSYEQYF. The whole variable domain, remainder taken from reference TRBV5-1 and TRBJ2-7, is KAGVTQTPRYLIKTRGQQVTLSCSPISGHRSVSWYQQTPGQGLQFLFEYFSETQRNKGNFPGRFSGRQFSNSRSEMNVSTLELGDSALYLCASSLAPGQSYEQYFGPGTRLTVT.

This chain uses TRBV4-2 with TRBJ2-5; no DNA is available, so the TRBD2 call from TCRdb remains unchecked. The V gene's germline CDR1 is LGHNA and CDR2 YNFKEQ. This CDR3 has 18 amino acids. The CDR3 protein is CASSLNPSSGGLKETQYF.

The rearrangement links TRBV6-1 to TRBJ2-5; TCRdb lists TRBD1, though no DNA is available to test this call. From germline, CDR1 is MNHNS and CDR2 SASEGT. This CDR3 is built from 14 residues. Here the CDR3 reads CASRTRGPQETQYF.

CDR3 amino acids: CASSFRVRAYEQYF. The chain is built from TRBV5-6 and TRBJ2-7; checking the TCRdb D call of TRBD1 is not possible without DNA. Germline V gives CDR1 SGHDT, CDR2 YYEEEE. This CDR3 contains 14 residues. Full variable domain (missing parts from reference TRBV5-6 and TRBJ2-7): DAGVTQSPTHLIKTRGQQVTLRCSPKSGHDTVSWYQQALGQGPQFIFQYYEEEERQRGNFPDRFSGHQFPNYSSELNVNALLLGDSALYLCASSFRVRAYEQYFGPGTRLTVT.

V is TRBV10-3 and J is TRBJ2-7; TCRdb selects TRBD2, and the lack of DNA leaves this call unchecked. The CDR3 sequence is 15 residues long. CDR1 is ENHRY, CDR2 SYGVKD, per germline. The CDR3 is CAISAQQGSPYEQYF.

The rearrangement uses TRBV20-1 and TRBJ1-5. Germline CDR1 and CDR2: DFQATT and SNEGSKA (reference sequence). CDR3 length: 12 amino acids. This CDR3 is CSAREGRQPQHF.

V usage is TRBV7-3 and J usage is TRBJ1-1. The CDR3 extends over 16 amino acids. Germline lookup yields CDR1 SGHTA and CDR2 FQGTGA. The CDR3 region is CASSPAGLHMNTEAFF.

The chain combines TRBV28 with TRBJ2-7; TCRdb outputs TRBD1, but without DNA this stays unchecked. CDR1 is MDHEN, CDR2 SYDVKM, per germline. The CDR3 is 17 amino acids. The CDR3 spells CASSLYPFTSHPYEQYF.

The chain uses TRBV5-1 and TRBJ2-3; the TCRdb call, TRBD1, lacks DNA for checking. The CDR3 spans 15 residues. Per the germline V gene, CDR1 is SGHRS and CDR2 is YFSETQ. The CDR3: CASSLRDRGSDTQYF.

V usage is TRBV4-2 and J usage is TRBJ2-3; TCRdb's D gene call, TRBD2, goes unchecked for lack of DNA. Germline CDR1 reads LGHNA; CDR2 reads YNFKEQ. The CDR3 spans 18 residues. CDR3 in amino acids: CASSQTPGLAGRTDTQYF.

The rearrangement links TRBV12-3 or TRBV12-4 to TRBJ2-3; as DNA is missing, the TRBD2 call by TCRdb cannot be tested. This CDR3 region has 15 residues. The CDR3 loop is CASSRLARSTDTQYF.

The rearrangement links TRBV18 to TRBJ2-7. CDR1 and CDR2 (germline): KGHSH, LQKENI. This CDR3 has 13 residues. The CDR3 sequence: CASSPRDKYEQYF.